This is a list of T cell receptor beta chains from one sample in a study of cytotoxic CD8 clonotypes in ibrutinib-treated CLL. Assay: immunoSEQ multiplex PCR; the TCRdb copy retains only in-frame clones and omits some. The sample includes over 200,000 clones, about four fifths of them seen just once. The sample was PBMCs, taken after 12 months of ibrutinib treatment. All receptors derive from a human donor with chronic lymphocytic leukemia. CDR3s include the opening cysteine and the closing phenylalanine or tryptophan. D genes are given only for firm matches. Where a row states a size, it is once, few, many or the class of an expanded clone; other rows omit it.

clone_size	d_call	v_call	j_call	cdr3_nt	cdr3_aa
NA	NA	TRBV5-6	TRBJ1-1	TGTGCCAGCGGCCTCGGGACATTCTTGAACACTGAAGCTTTCTTT	CASGLGTFLNTEAFF
NA	NA	TRBV2	TRBJ2-3	TGTGCCAGCAGTGTTGGCACAGATACGCAGTATTTT	CASSVGTDTQYF
NA	TRBD1	TRBV6-5	TRBJ2-7	TGTGCCAGCAGTTATATGTCGGGACAGGGGAACGAGCAGTACTTC	CASSYMSGQGNEQYF
NA	NA	TRBV6-6	TRBJ2-7	TGTGCCAGCAGTTACTTCCCGCTAACTAACGAGCAGTACTTC	CASSYFPLTNEQYF
few	TRBD1	TRBV10-2	TRBJ1-1	TGCGCCAGCAGTGAGACGCAGGGGGGAGGCACTGAAGCTTTCTTT	CASSETQGGGTEAFF
NA	NA	TRBV7-2	TRBJ1-1	TGTGCCAGCAGCTTAGGGATAGGTATGAACACTGAAGCTTTCTTT	CASSLGIGMNTEAFF
NA	NA	TRBV18	TRBJ1-5	TGTGCCAGCTCAGGACAGCCAGATCAGCCCCAGCATTTT	CASSGQPDQPQHF
NA	NA	TRBV5-4	TRBJ2-2	TGTGCCAGCAGACCTGGAGGGGGCTCCCGGGAGCTGTTTTTT	CASRPGGGSRELFF
NA	NA	TRBV7-9	TRBJ1-6	TGTGCCAGCAGACCACCGGGACGTTATAATTCACCCCTCCACTTT	CASRPPGRYNSPLHF
NA	TRBD1	TRBV6-5	TRBJ2-7	TGTGCCAGCAGTTACTCGACAGGGGGTTCAACCTACGAGCAGTACTTC	CASSYSTGGSTYEQYF
NA	TRBD2	TRBV25-1	TRBJ2-1	TGTGCCAGCAGGGGGCCCGGACTAGTCTCTGAGCAGTTCTTC	CASRGPGLVSEQFF
NA	NA	TRBV11-2	TRBJ2-7	TGTGCCAGCAGCTTTGGGACCCACATAAGCTCCTACGAGCAGTACTTC	CASSFGTHISSYEQYF
NA	NA	TRBV2	TRBJ1-5	TGTGCCAGCGCGACAGAGCAAAATCAGCCCCAGCATTTT	CASATEQNQPQHF
NA	NA	TRBV18	TRBJ1-1	TGTGCCAGCTCACCACAGGGGCAGAACACTGAAGCTTTCTTT	CASSPQGQNTEAFF
NA	NA	TRBV18	TRBJ2-2	TGTGCCAGCTCACCACTTCCTAACACCGGGGAGCTGTTTTTT	CASSPLPNTGELFF
once	NA	TRBV5-1	TRBJ2-7	TGCGCCAGCAGCTGGGGACGGATTAGCGGATCCTACGAGCAGTACTTC	CASSWGRISGSYEQYF
few	TRBD2	TRBV7-3	TRBJ2-3	TGTGCCAGCGAGACTAGCGGGAGTAATACGCAGTATTTT	CASETSGSNTQYF
few	NA	TRBV5-6	TRBJ2-3	TGTGCCAGCAGCTTGGAAGGGAGTGTAGATACGCAGTATTTT	CASSLEGSVDTQYF
NA	NA	TRBV19	TRBJ1-5	TGTGCCAGTAGTGATTACAGGGTTGGTCAGCCCCAGCATTTT	CASSDYRVGQPQHF
once	NA	TRBV7-9	TRBJ2-7	TGTGCCAGCAGCTTAGTCACACAAACCTACGAGCAGTACTTC	CASSLVTQTYEQYF
NA	TRBD1	TRBV6-5	TRBJ2-7	TGTGCCAGCAGTTATTGGGTTGGACAGGATTCCTACGAGCAGTACTTC	CASSYWVGQDSYEQYF